This paragraph covers one T cell receptor (beta chain) sequence. What it binds is not known. PCR was performed using 60 Vbeta and 13 Jbeta primers. Using immunoSEQ multiplex PCR, the repertoire was profiled, and TCRdb retains in-frame clones only, with some absent. Among some 170,000 clones listed, over 60% were seen once. The length of the CDR3 is 14 residues. From germline, CDR1 is SGHDN and CDR2 FVKESK. V was clipped by 4 bases and J by 2 bases; unmatched bases: 4. This specimen comes from a study of cytomegalovirus exposure and HLA in healthy donors. Points from the study as a whole: It was reported that TCR beta sequences correctly inferred the HLA-A and HLA-B alleles for most subjects. The authors enumerated 150 to 200 TCR beta chains as linked to cytomegalovirus.

J is TRBJ1-2 and V is TRBV14; 7 bases fit TRBD1. Sequenced sample: PBMCs. The clonotype comes from a man in his forties or fifties in good health and CMV-seropositive. The CDR3 region has the DNA TGTGCCAGCAGCCCGGGACAGACAAACTATGGCTACACCTTC. Protein product: CASSPGQTNYGYTF.